A single sample gave rise to the 21 T cell receptor beta chains below, sequenced in a study of blood T cells in healthy people across ages. Using a J-beta primer mix together with a sample-barcoded 5' primer, a second PCR was run for about 7 to 12 cycles. TCRdb processed the 5' RACE reads anew with MiXCR; each CDR3 protein has one entry. Of about 1.1 million distinct CDR3 sequences in the sample, about two fifths are singletons; the top ten hold around 13%. Sequenced: blood. The receptors were gathered from a man between 18 and 29 years old in good health.

With respect to this clonotype: A much larger clone lies one base from this, so it may be a read error. This chain connects TRBV12-3 or TRBV12-4 to TRBJ2-7; D might be TRBD1 (6 bases). V was shortened by 5 bases and J by 6 bases, with 20 bases between the two germline ends. This CDR3 is 15 amino acids long. CDR3 nucleotides: TGTGCCAGCAGTCCAAACGAAGAGGACAGTTGCGAGCAGTACTTC. Translation gives CASSPNEEDSCEQYF.

This clonotype was observed a few times. The chain links TRBV10-3 to TRBJ2-1; D may be TRBD1 or TRBD2 (6 bases each). The CDR3 has 12 amino acids. Germline V gives CDR1 ENHRY, CDR2 SYGVKD. V lost 3 bases and J 7 bases, leaving 7 bases between the germline ends. The DNA of the CDR3 is TGTGCCATCAGTGAAGGGGGGAATGAGCAGTTCTTC. Its protein is CAISEGGNEQFF.

This chain links TRBV4-2 with TRBJ2-1; TRBD1 matches at 9 bases. The DNA end is more similar to TRBJ2-7, so the J call may be wrong. CDR1 is LGHNA, CDR2 YNFKEQ, per germline. The CDR3 has 16 residues. CDR3 protein: CASSQEGQGSYNEQYF. The CDR3 DNA reads TGTGCCAGCAGCCAAGAGGGACAGGGCTCCTACAATGAGCAGTACTTC.

This clonotype was seen ten or more times. The genes are TRBV12-3 or TRBV12-4 and TRBJ1-5; TRBD1 agrees at 8 bases. CDR3 size: 14 residues. The V segment lost 5 bases and the J segment 4 bases; nucleotides outside the gene matches: 4. The CDR3 is CASSLTGANQPQHF. DNA of the CDR3: TGTGCCAGCAGTCTGACAGGGGCGAATCAGCCCCAGCATTTT.

The V and J genes are TRBV15 and TRBJ2-7; D is perhaps TRBD1 (6 bases). The germline gives CDR1 LNHNV, CDR2 YYDKDF (reference sequence). V was cut by 3 bases and J by 3 bases, with 15 bases left in between. The CDR3 extends over 15 amino acids. CDR3 protein: CATSRSGAQIYEQYF. CDR3 in DNA: TGTGCCACCAGCAGGTCAGGGGCCCAGATCTACGAGCAGTACTTC.

The V gene is TRBV12-3 or TRBV12-4, the J gene TRBJ2-1, with TRBD2 as a possible D gene (6 bases). The CDR3 is 14 amino acids. The germline V and J ends were trimmed by 6 bases and 5 bases, with 14 bases remaining between them. The CDR3 spells CASRRLGANNEQFF. CDR3 DNA: TGTGCCAGCAGGCGACTAGGGGCGAACAATGAGCAGTTCTTC.

CDR3 amino acids: CASSSRKGNYGYTF. The CDR3 DNA reads TGTGCCAGCAGTTCGCGTAAGGGTAACTATGGCTACACCTTC. The gene calls are TRBV27 and TRBJ1-2; no reliable D call. CDR3 length: 14 residues. Looked up from germline, CDR1 is MNHEY and CDR2 is SMNVEV (reference sequence). The V end lost 4 bases, the J end lost 1 base, and 10 bases lay between the germline ends.

This clonotype was seen a handful of times. This chain links TRBV2 with TRBJ1-1; D unresolved. Germline loops: CDR1 SNHLY, CDR2 FYNNEI. The germline V and J ends were trimmed by 8 bases and 9 bases, with 25 bases remaining between them. The CDR3 totals 15 residues. The CDR3 region is CASVGPGTTKSKAFF. The CDR3 DNA follows: TGTGCCAGCGTTGGTCCGGGAACCACAAAATCTAAAGCTTTCTTT.

The J gene is TRBJ2-7, the V gene TRBV12-3 or TRBV12-4; D is tentatively TRBD1 or TRBD2 (5 bases each). V gave up 8 bases and J gave up 9 bases, with 17 bases separating them. The CDR3 totals 12 residues. The CDR3 bases are TGTGCCAGCGCTCGCAGGAGTGGGGGGCAGTACTTC. This encodes CASARRSGGQYF.

The chain carries TRBV4-3 and TRBJ1-1, with D possibly matching TRBD1 (5 bases). Germline CDR1 reads LGHNA; CDR2 reads YSLEER. Trimming shortened V by 2 bases and J by 5 bases, and 15 bases separated the two germline ends. The CDR3 loop spans 15 amino acids. CDR3: CASSQSGWVMTEAFF. DNA for the CDR3: TGCGCCAGCAGCCAATCAGGGTGGGTGATGACTGAAGCTTTCTTT.

The table lists this clonotype with many counts. The chain is built from TRBV7-3 and TRBJ2-1, with D possibly called TRBD1 or TRBD2 (5 bases each). CDR1 is SGHTA and CDR2 is FQGTGA in the germline V gene. This CDR3 has 15 amino acids. V was trimmed by 2 bases and J by 0 bases, leaving 8 bases between them. CDR3 loop: CASSLVGVSYNEQFF. CDR3 nucleotides: TGTGCCAGCAGCTTAGTGGGGGTCTCCTACAATGAGCAGTTCTTC.

This clonotype was recorded a few times. This sequence joins TRBV29-1 and TRBJ1-2, with D hard to call. Per the germline V gene, CDR1 is SQVTM and CDR2 is ANQGSEA. V was trimmed by 1 base and J by 4 bases, leaving 7 bases between them. The CDR3 consists of 12 residues. The chain's CDR3 is CSVEAGFYGYTF. In nucleotides, the CDR3 is TGCAGCGTTGAAGCGGGGTTCTATGGCTACACCTTC.

This clonotype was seen a few times. The chain couples TRBV12-3 or TRBV12-4 to TRBJ1-1; no reliable D call. CDR3 length equals 12 residues. The V end lost 3 bases, the J end lost 7 bases, and 9 bases lay between the germline ends. The DNA for the CDR3 is TGTGCCAGCAGTTTCGAGGCTTATGAAGCTTTCTTT. This sequence encodes CASSFEAYEAFF.

V is TRBV3-1 and J is TRBJ2-3; 11 bases are a match to TRBD1. This CDR3 has 16 residues. CDR1 is LGHDT and CDR2 is YNNKEL in the germline V gene (reference sequence). Trimming took 4 bases from V and 8 from J; bases not matched to a gene: 11. CDR3 in amino acids: CASSPRTGGFFPTQYF. The DNA for the CDR3 is TGTGCCAGCAGCCCCCGGACAGGGGGCTTTTTTCCTACGCAGTATTTT.

The chain couples TRBV27 to TRBJ1-2, with TRBD1 matching over 7 bases. Trimming took 6 bases from V and 5 from J; bases not matched to a gene: 9. This CDR3 region has 14 residues. The germline CDR1 and CDR2 sequences are MNHEY and SMNVEV (reference sequence). CDR3 bases: TGTGCCAGCAGAGCGGACAGGCTTCCATATGGCTACACCTTC. Translated: CASRADRLPYGYTF.

This sequence joins TRBV7-3 and TRBJ2-3; 7 bases fit TRBD2. J gave up 2 bases and V 5 bases, and 7 bases lay outside the gene matches. The CDR3 consists of 15 residues. The germline gives CDR1 SGHTA, CDR2 FQGTGA. CDR3 sequence: CASSPTSPYTDTQYF. The CDR3 DNA reads TGTGCCAGCAGCCCGACTAGCCCATACACAGATACGCAGTATTTT.

This clonotype has just a few counts. The rearrangement joins TRBV5-1 to TRBJ1-1, with TRBD1 matching 7 bases. Germline V lookup: CDR1 SGHRS, CDR2 YFSETQ. CDR3 size: 16 residues. J gave up 7 bases and V 0 bases, and 12 bases lay outside the gene matches. The CDR3 sequence: CASSLAGVSRQGEAFF. In DNA, the CDR3 is TGCGCCAGCAGCTTGGCCGGCGTTTCGAGACAGGGTGAAGCTTTCTTT. The complete variable domain, with remaining parts taken from reference TRBV5-1 and TRBJ1-1, reads KAGVTQTPRYLIKTRGQQVTLSCSPISGHRSVSWYQQTPGQGLQFLFEYFSETQRNKGNFPGRFSGRQFSNSRSEMNVSTLELGDSALYLCASSLAGVSRQGEAFFGQGTRLTVV.

In its sample, this clonotype was seen a few times. V usage is TRBV7-2 and J usage is TRBJ1-1; no reliable D call. There are 13 residues in the CDR3. Germline loops: CDR1 SGHTA, CDR2 FQGNSA. Deletions cut 5 bases from V and 4 bases from J, with 11 bases between. In DNA, the CDR3 is TGTGCCAGCAGCCTCCACGGGTCCACTGAAGCTTTCTTT. Translation gives CASSLHGSTEAFF.

This clonotype turned up a few times. V and J are TRBV6-5 and TRBJ1-2; D is unclear. CDR1 and CDR2 from the germline V gene are MNHEY and SVGAGI. The CDR3 runs 13 residues. Trimming stripped 1 base from V and 8 bases from J, with 11 bases between. Here the CDR3 reads CASSYWSDRGYTF. In nucleotides, the CDR3 is TGTGCCAGCAGTTACTGGTCAGATCGCGGCTACACCTTC.

This clonotype came up a few times. This chain joins TRBV4-1 and TRBJ1-5, with D perhaps TRBD1 (6 bases). The length of the CDR3 is 16 residues. Trimming stripped 3 bases from V and 1 base from J, with 13 bases between. Germline values: CDR1 MGHRA, CDR2 YSYEKL. This CDR3 reads CASSHTGIGSNQPQHF. The CDR3 nucleotides read TGCGCCAGCAGCCACACAGGGATTGGGAGCAATCAGCCCCAGCATTTT.

V and J are TRBV4-1 and TRBJ1-5; D is perhaps TRBD1 (6 bases). The germline CDR1 and CDR2 sequences are MGHRA and YSYEKL. Trimming removed 11 bases from V and 0 bases from J, with 20 bases in between. CDR3 length: 16 amino acids. The CDR3 nucleotides read TGCGCCTCCTCCCAACAAGGGGGGTCTAGCAATCAGCCCCAGCATTTT. It codes for CASSQQGGSSNQPQHF.